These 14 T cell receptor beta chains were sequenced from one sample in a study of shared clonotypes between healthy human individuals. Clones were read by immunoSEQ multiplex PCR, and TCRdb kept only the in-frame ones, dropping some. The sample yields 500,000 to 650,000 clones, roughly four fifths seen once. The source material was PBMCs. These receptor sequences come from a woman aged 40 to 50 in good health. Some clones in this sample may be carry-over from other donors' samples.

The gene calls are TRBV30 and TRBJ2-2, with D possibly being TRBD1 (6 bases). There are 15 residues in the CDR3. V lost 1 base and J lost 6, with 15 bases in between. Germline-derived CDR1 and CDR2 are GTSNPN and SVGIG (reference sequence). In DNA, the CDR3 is TGTGCCTGGAGTGGCGGCAGGGGATGGGCCGGGGAGCTGTTTTTT. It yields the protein CAWSGGRGWAGELFF.

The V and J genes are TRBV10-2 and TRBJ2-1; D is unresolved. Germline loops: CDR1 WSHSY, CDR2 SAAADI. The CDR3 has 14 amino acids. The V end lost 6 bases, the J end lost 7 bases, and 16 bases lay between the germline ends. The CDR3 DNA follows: TGCGCCAGCAGGTTACAATTCACTTCGAATGAGCAGTTCTTC. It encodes CASRLQFTSNEQFF.

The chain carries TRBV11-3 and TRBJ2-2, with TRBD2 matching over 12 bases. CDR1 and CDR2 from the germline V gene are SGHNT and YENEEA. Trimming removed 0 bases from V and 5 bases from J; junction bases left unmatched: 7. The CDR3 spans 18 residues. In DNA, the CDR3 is TGTGCCAGCAGCTTAGATCTGCGACTAGCGGGAGTTACCGGGGAGCTGTTTTTT. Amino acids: CASSLDLRLAGVTGELFF.

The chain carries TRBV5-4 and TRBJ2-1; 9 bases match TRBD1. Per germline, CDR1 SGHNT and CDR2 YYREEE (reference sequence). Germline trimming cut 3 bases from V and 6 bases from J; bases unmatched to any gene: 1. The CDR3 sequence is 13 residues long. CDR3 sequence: CASSSTGGNEQFF. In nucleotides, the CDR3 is TGTGCCAGCAGCTCGACAGGGGGCAATGAGCAGTTCTTC.

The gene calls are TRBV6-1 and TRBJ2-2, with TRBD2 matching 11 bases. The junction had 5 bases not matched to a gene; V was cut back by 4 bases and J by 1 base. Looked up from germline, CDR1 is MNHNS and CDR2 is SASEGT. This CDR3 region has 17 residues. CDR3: CASSGTSGFQNTGELFF. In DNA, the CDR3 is TGTGCCAGCAGTGGGACTAGCGGGTTCCAGAACACCGGGGAGCTGTTTTTT.

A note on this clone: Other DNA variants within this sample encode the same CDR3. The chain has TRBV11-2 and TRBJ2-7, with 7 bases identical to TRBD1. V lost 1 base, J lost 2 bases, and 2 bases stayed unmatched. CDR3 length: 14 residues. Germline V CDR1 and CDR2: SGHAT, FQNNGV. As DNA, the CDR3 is TGTGCCAGCAGCTTAGGAACAGGGGCCTACGAGCAGTACTTC. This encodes CASSLGTGAYEQYF.

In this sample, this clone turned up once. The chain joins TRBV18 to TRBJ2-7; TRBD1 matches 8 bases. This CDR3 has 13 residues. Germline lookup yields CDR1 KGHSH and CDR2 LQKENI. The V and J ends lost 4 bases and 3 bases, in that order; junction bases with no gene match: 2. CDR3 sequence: CASSRDRNYEQYF. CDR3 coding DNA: TGTGCCAGCTCACGGGACAGGAACTACGAGCAGTACTTC.

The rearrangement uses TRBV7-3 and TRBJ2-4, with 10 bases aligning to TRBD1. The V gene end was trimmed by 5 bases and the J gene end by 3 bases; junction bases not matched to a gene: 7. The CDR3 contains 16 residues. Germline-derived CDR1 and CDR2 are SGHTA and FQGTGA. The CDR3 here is CASSTDRGEGKNIQYF. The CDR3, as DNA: TGTGCCAGCAGCACGGACAGGGGGGAAGGCAAAAACATTCAGTACTTC.

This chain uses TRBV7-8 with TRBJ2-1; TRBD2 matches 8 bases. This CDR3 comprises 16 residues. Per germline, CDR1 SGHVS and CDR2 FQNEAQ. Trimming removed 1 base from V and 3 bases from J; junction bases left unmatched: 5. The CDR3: CASSLVSGGIYNEQFF. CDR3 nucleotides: TGTGCCAGCAGCTTAGTGTCGGGAGGGATCTACAATGAGCAGTTCTTC.

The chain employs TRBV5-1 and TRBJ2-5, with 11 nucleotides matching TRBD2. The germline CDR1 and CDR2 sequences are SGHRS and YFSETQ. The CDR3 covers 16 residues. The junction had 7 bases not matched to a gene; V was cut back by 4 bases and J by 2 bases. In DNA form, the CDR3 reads TGCGCCAGCAGCCCGACTAGCGGGACCTCTCAAGAGACCCAGTACTTC. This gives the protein CASSPTSGTSQETQYF.

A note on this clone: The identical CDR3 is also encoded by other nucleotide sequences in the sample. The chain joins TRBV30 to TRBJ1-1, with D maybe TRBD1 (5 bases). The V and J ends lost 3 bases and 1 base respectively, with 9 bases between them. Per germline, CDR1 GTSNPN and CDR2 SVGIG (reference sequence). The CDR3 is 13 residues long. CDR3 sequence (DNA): TGTGCCTGGAGGGCAGGGCCGAACACTGAAGCTTTCTTT. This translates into CAWRAGPNTEAFF.

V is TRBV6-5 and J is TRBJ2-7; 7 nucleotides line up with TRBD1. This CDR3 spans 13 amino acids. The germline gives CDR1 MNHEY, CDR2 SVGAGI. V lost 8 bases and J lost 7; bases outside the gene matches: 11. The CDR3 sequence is CASARDSLREQYF. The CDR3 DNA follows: TGTGCCAGCGCTCGGGACAGCTTACGAGAGCAGTACTTC.

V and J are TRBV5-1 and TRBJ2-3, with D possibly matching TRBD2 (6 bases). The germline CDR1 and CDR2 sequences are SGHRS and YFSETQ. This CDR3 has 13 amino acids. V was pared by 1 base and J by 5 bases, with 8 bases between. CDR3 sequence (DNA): TGCGCCAGCAGCTTGTGGGGAGGAGATACGCAGTATTTT. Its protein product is CASSLWGGDTQYF. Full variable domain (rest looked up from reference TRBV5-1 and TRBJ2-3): KAGVTQTPRYLIKTRGQQVTLSCSPISGHRSVSWYQQTPGQGLQFLFEYFSETQRNKGNFPGRFSGRQFSNSRSEMNVSTLELGDSALYLCASSLWGGDTQYFGPGTRLTVL.

DNA of the CDR3: TGTGCCAGCAGTTCACAGTTCCCTAGCACAGATACGCAGTATTTT. It codes for CASSSQFPSTDTQYF. V usage is TRBV28 and J usage is TRBJ2-3; D is unresolved. Germline CDR1 reads MDHEN; CDR2 reads SYDVKM. Trimming cost V 4 bases and J 0 bases, with 11 bases left between them. The CDR3 has 15 amino acids.